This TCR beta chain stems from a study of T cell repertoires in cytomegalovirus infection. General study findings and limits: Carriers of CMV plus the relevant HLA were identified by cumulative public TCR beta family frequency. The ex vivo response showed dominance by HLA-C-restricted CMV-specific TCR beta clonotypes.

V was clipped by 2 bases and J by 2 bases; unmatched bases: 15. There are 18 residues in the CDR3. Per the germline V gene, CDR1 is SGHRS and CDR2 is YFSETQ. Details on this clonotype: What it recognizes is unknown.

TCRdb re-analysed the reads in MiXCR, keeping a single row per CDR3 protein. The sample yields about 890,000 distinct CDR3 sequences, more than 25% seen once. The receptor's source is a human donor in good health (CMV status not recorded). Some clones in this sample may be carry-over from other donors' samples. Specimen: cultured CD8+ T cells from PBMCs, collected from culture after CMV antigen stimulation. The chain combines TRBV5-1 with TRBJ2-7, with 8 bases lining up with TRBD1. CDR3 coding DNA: TGCGCCAGCAGCTTCGGTACCAAACCGGGACAGGATGCCTACGAGCAGTACTTC. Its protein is CASSFGTKPGQDAYEQYF.